These 19 T cell receptor beta chains were all obtained from the same sample, sequenced in a study of regulatory T cells in long-lasting Graves disease. This sample's time point: persistent/refractory GD, antithyroid drugs over 5 years with positive TRAb. TCR sequences were obtained from RNA taken from PBMCs. In building TCR beta libraries, iRepertoire HTBI primers were used together with Arm-PCR of CDR3 regions. TCRdb independently ran MiXCR on the multiplex PCR reads; one entry per CDR3 protein. The data contain a few hundred thousand distinct CDR3 sequences, roughly a quarter of them singletons. Specimen: peripheral blood mononuclear cells (PBMCs), collected when the disease was refractory, from a patient treated with antithyroid drugs. The receptors derive from a female donor with Graves disease.

This clonotype occurred once. Given a much more abundant clone one base away, this may be a read error. This chain uses TRBV27 with TRBJ1-5; D gene unclear. The CDR3 is made up of 16 amino acids. Germline-derived CDR1 and CDR2 are MNHEY and SMNVEV (reference sequence). Here the CDR3 reads CASSHGGSGGNQPQQF. CDR3 DNA sequence: TGTGCCAGCAGTCATGGTGGCTCTGGTGGCAATCAGCCCCAGCAGTTT.

J is TRBJ1-1 and V is TRBV6-1; no clear D gene. Trimming took 2 bases from V and 2 from J, leaving 12 bases between them. Germline V gene data show CDR1 as MNHNS and CDR2 as SASEGT. CDR3 length: 15 amino acids. CDR3 loop: CASSEWFTANTEAFF. CDR3 in DNA: TGTGCCAGCAGTGAATGGTTTACAGCAAACACTGAAGCTTTCTTT.

This clonotype appeared a few times. The chain combines TRBV24-1 with TRBJ2-5; perhaps TRBD2 as D (5 bases). The CDR3 runs 13 residues. V was shortened by 5 bases and J by 3 bases, with 9 bases between the two germline ends. The V gene's germline CDR1 is KGHDR and CDR2 SFDVKD. The DNA for the CDR3 is TGTGCCACCAGTGGGCTAGCTGAAGAGACCCAGTACTTC. This translates into CATSGLAEETQYF.

This clonotype was picked up many times. The chain combines TRBV20-1 with TRBJ1-1; 7 bases are a match to TRBD1. V shed 4 bases, J shed 0 bases, and the junction held 5 bases outside the gene matches. The germline gives CDR1 DFQATT, CDR2 SNEGSKA (reference sequence). The CDR3 spans 14 residues. CDR3 in amino acids: CSATRTGLNTEAFF. The CDR3 DNA sequence: TGCAGTGCTACTCGGACAGGTTTGAACACTGAAGCTTTCTTT.

This clonotype was found many times. The rearrangement links TRBV7-2 to TRBJ2-5; tentatively, D is TRBD2 (5 bases). The CDR3 contains 13 residues. CDR1 and CDR2 (germline): SGHTA, FQGNSA. V was shortened by 1 base and J by 5 bases, with 8 bases between the two germline ends. This CDR3 reads CASSLGGSETQYF. Here the CDR3 DNA reads TGTGCCAGCAGCTTAGGAGGGTCGGAGACCCAGTACTTC.

This chain joins TRBV12-3 or TRBV12-4 and TRBJ2-1; 9 bases fit TRBD1. V lost 6 bases and J lost 5; bases outside the gene matches: 8. This CDR3 is built from 15 residues. The CDR3 spells CASSIRRTGDNEQFF. CDR3 bases: TGTGCCAGCAGCATCAGACGGACAGGGGACAATGAGCAGTTCTTC.

Details on this clonotype: The CDR3 does not end in the conserved phenylalanine or tryptophan, so this is likely a read error. The V and J genes are TRBV2 and TRBJ1-1; D not certain. From germline, CDR1 is SNHLY and CDR2 FYNNEI. Trimming removed 8 bases at V and 5 bases at J, with 9 bases between. The CDR3 consists of 11 residues. CDR3 residues: CASAYGTEAFS. The DNA of the CDR3 is TGTGCCAGCGCGTACGGGACTGAAGCTTTCTCT.

Concerning this clonotype: This could be a read error, since a much larger clone is one nucleotide away. The genes are TRBV4-2 and TRBJ1-2; D is uncertain. Looked up from germline, CDR1 is LGHNA and CDR2 is YNFKEQ. V was clipped by 0 bases and J by 4 bases, with 3 bases between them. The CDR3 spans 12 residues. The CDR3 reads CASSQESYGYTF. The DNA of the CDR3 is TGTGCCAGCAGCCAAGAGAGCTATGGCTACACCTTC.

In this sample, this clonotype turned up once. In DNA, the CDR3 is TGTGCCAGCAGTTACGCACTAGCTGTCAACGAGCAGTACTTC. It codes for CASSYALAVNEQYF. The chain has TRBV6-5 and TRBJ2-7; possible D gene TRBD2, 6 bases. CDR3 length equals 14 residues. Germline-derived CDR1 and CDR2 are MNHEY and SVGAGI. Trimming took 2 bases from V and 5 from J, leaving 13 bases between them.

This clonotype was seen a handful of times. This chain uses TRBV19 with TRBJ2-1, with TRBD2 matching over 12 bases. Germline assignment: CDR1 LNHDA and CDR2 SQIVND (reference sequence). The CDR3 consists of 16 residues. The V gene end was trimmed by 7 bases and the J gene end by 0 bases; junction bases not matched to a gene: 4. The CDR3 nucleotides are TGTGCCAGTACTAGCGGGAGGGCGGGCTCCTACAATGAGCAGTTCTTC. This codes for CASTSGRAGSYNEQFF.

V gene TRBV2 combines with J gene TRBJ2-1; D may be TRBD2 (5 bases). The CDR3 covers 13 residues. Trimming took off 7 bases at V and 4 bases at J, with 11 bases between the two ends. The germline V gene has CDR1 SNHLY and CDR2 FYNNEI. CDR3 in amino acids: CASISGGYNEQFF. Written as DNA, the CDR3 is TGTGCCAGCATATCCGGCGGGTACAATGAGCAGTTCTTC.

This clonotype was counted at least ten times. This rearrangement joins TRBV28 to TRBJ2-7, with TRBD2 matching over 13 bases. This CDR3 is built from 17 residues. From germline, CDR1 is MDHEN and CDR2 SYDVKM. V was pared by 10 bases and J by 0 bases, with 12 bases of the junction left unmatched. This CDR3 reads CATERTSGSPGSYEQYF. DNA of the CDR3: TGTGCCACCGAACGGACTAGCGGGAGCCCTGGCTCCTACGAGCAGTACTTC.

This clonotype was seen repeatedly, ten times or more. This sequence joins TRBV12-3 or TRBV12-4 and TRBJ1-6, with unresolved D. This CDR3 has 14 amino acids. Between the trimmed V and J ends, which lost 5 bases and 5 bases, there was a span of 10 bases. The CDR3 bases are TGTGCCAGCAGTCGCCCCGAGAATAATTCACCCCTCCACTTT. The encoded protein is CASSRPENNSPLHF.

This clonotype has only a few counts. The gene calls are TRBV20-1 and TRBJ2-5; tentative D call: TRBD2 (5 bases). The CDR3 is 11 amino acids. The ends were cut back, 0 bases at V and 8 bases at J, with 7 bases in the middle. Germline values: CDR1 DFQATT, CDR2 SNEGSKA (reference sequence). CDR3 protein: CSARDRLTQYF. The DNA of the CDR3 is TGCAGTGCTAGAGACCGACTAACCCAGTACTTC.

This clonotype was recorded many times. This chain uses TRBV9 with TRBJ2-5; no definite D call. Per germline, CDR1 SGDLS and CDR2 YYNGEE. Trimming pared 3 bases from V and 0 bases from J, leaving 12 bases between. CDR3 length: 15 residues. CDR3 protein: CASSERGVNQETQYF. CDR3 sequence (DNA): TGTGCCAGCAGCGAGAGAGGCGTAAACCAAGAGACCCAGTACTTC. The full variable domain, with the rest looked up from reference TRBV9 and TRBJ2-5, is DSGVTQTPKHLITATGQRVTLRCSPRSGDLSVYWYQQSLDQGLQFLIQYYNGEERAKGNILERFSAQQFPDLHSELNLSSLELGDSALYFCASSERGVNQETQYFGPGTRLLVL.

The gene calls are TRBV7-8 and TRBJ2-1; 9 bases are a match to TRBD2. Germline CDR1 is SGHVS and CDR2 is FQNEAQ. The junction had 10 bases not matched to a gene; V was cut back by 2 bases and J by 5 bases. The CDR3 sequence is 17 residues long. As DNA, the CDR3 is TGTGCCAGCAGCTTAAAGCGGGCGGGAGGGCTCGACAATGAGCAGTTCTTC. It is translated as CASSLKRAGGLDNEQFF.

The chain recombines TRBV28 with TRBJ2-5, with TRBD1 identical over 9 bases. The CDR3 runs 15 residues. With 1 base clipped from V and 4 bases from J, the junction kept 4 bases outside the gene matches. Germline-derived CDR1 and CDR2 are MDHEN and SYDVKM. The chain's CDR3 is CASSLFGTGIETQYF. The DNA of the CDR3 is TGTGCCAGCAGTTTATTCGGGACAGGGATAGAGACCCAGTACTTC.

This clonotype showed up many times. The chain carries TRBV18 and TRBJ1-1; D is undetermined. The CDR3 spans 14 residues. V shed 2 bases and J shed 5 bases, with 12 bases lying between them. CDR1 and CDR2 from the germline V gene are KGHSH and LQKENI. The DNA for the CDR3 is TGTGCCAGCTCACCATCGGCTACAAAGACTGAAGCTTTCTTT. Its translation: CASSPSATKTEAFF.

This clonotype was seen a handful of times. The chain joins TRBV3-1 to TRBJ1-1, with no clear D. V was trimmed by 1 base and J by 0 bases, leaving 6 bases between them. Germline assignment: CDR1 LGHDT and CDR2 YNNKEL (reference sequence). The CDR3 consists of 14 residues. The CDR3 DNA reads TGTGCCAGCAGCCAAGTCCCAGTGAACACTGAAGCTTTCTTT. Encoded protein: CASSQVPVNTEAFF. The complete variable domain, with remaining parts taken from reference TRBV3-1 and TRBJ1-1, reads DTAVSQTPKYLVTQMGNDKSIKCEQNLGHDTMYWYKQDSKKFLKIMFSYNNKELIINETVPNRFSPKSPDKAHLNLHINSLELGDSAVYFCASSQVPVNTEAFFGQGTRLTVV.